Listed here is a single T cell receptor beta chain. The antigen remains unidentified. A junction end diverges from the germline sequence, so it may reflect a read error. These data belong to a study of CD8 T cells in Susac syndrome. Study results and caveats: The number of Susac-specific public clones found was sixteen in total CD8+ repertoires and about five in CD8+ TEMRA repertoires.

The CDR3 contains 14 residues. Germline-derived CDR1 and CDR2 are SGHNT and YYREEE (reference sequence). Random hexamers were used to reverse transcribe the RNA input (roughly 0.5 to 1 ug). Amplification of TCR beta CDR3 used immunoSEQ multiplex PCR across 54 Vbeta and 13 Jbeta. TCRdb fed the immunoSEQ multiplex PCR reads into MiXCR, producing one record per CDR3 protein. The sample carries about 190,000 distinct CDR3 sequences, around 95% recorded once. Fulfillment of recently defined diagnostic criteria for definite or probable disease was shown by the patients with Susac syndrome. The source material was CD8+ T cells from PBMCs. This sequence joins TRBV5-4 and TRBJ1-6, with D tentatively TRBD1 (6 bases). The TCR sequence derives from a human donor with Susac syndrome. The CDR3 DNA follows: TGTGCCAGCAGTTTGGACAGCTATAATTCACCCCTCCACTTT. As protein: CASSLDSYNSPLHF.